These T cell receptor beta chains were read from a single sample in a study of T cell responses to AZD1222 COVID-19 vaccine. Method: immunoSEQ multiplex PCR; TCRdb's copy keeps in-frame clones and lacks some. The table has roughly 80,000 clones, 90% seen once. This specimen consisted of peripheral blood, obtained 28 days after the second AZD1222 dose. The receptors derive from an adult who received the AZD1222 COVID-19 vaccine. The CDR3 runs from the conserved cysteine through the conserved F or W. The order of the fields is CDR3 protein, CDR3 DNA, J gene, D gene, clone size, V gene. The D gene is left open where the match is weak. Part of the rows lack a size; the others show once, few, many or a class for expanded clones.

CASSYSTPTLHQPQHF | TGTGCCAGCAGTTACTCGACCCCAACCCTACATCAGCCCCAGCATTTT | TRBJ1-5 | NA | once | TRBV6-5
CAWKGQGNTIYF | TGTGCCTGGAAAGGGCAGGGAAACACCATATATTTT | TRBJ1-3 | NA | NA | TRBV30
CASSLGRGFSNQPQHF | TGTGCCAGCAGCTTGGGCCGAGGCTTTAGCAATCAGCCCCAGCATTTT | TRBJ1-5 | NA | NA | TRBV7-8
CASWDRGRSETQYF | TGTGCCAGTTGGGACAGGGGCAGAAGTGAGACCCAGTACTTC | TRBJ2-5 | TRBD1 | NA | TRBV6-5
CASRDGDGRGDEQFF | TGTGCCAGCAGGGATGGGGACGGTCGGGGCGATGAGCAGTTCTTC | TRBJ2-1 | NA | NA | TRBV6-6
CASSLVYGDAFF | TGTGCCAGCAGCTTAGTATACGGGGACGCTTTCTTT | TRBJ1-1 | NA | NA | TRBV11-2
CASSGTPGIGQYF | TGTGCCAGTAGCGGGACACCCGGAATAGGGCAGTACTTC | TRBJ2-7 | NA | few | TRBV19
CASRSGTGDGYTF | TGTGCCAGCAGATCCGGGACGGGGGATGGCTACACCTTC | TRBJ1-2 | NA | NA | TRBV6-5
CASSLTGGFGGNTIYF | TGTGCCAGCAGCCTAACAGGGGGCTTTGGGGGAAACACCATATATTTT | TRBJ1-3 | TRBD1 | NA | TRBV7-8
CASSQLGNEQFF | TGCGCCAGCAGCCAACTAGGGAATGAGCAGTTCTTC | TRBJ2-1 | NA | NA | TRBV4-3
CASSKNPLNGYTF | TGTGCCAGCAGCAAAAACCCTTTAAATGGCTACACCTTC | TRBJ1-2 | NA | NA | TRBV6-2/TRBV6-3
CASSLSRNTIYF | TGTGCCAGCAGCCTTTCGAGAAACACCATATATTTT | TRBJ1-3 | NA | NA | TRBV4-2
CASSEGDPDTQYF | TGTGCCAGCAGCGAGGGGGACCCAGATACGCAGTATTTT | TRBJ2-3 | NA | NA | TRBV9
CASSYTGDRAYEQYF | TGTGCCAGCAGTTACACGGGGGACAGGGCCTACGAGCAGTACTTC | TRBJ2-7 | TRBD1 | once | TRBV6-5
CASRRGTSGRYNEQFF | TGTGCCAGCAGACGAGGGACTAGCGGGAGGTACAATGAGCAGTTCTTC | TRBJ2-1 | TRBD2 | NA | TRBV7-2
CASRTAYEQYF | TGTGCCAGCAGGACAGCCTACGAGCAGTACTTC | TRBJ2-7 | NA | once | TRBV6-5
CASSLTGLGRNEQFF | TGCGCCAGCAGCTTGACCGGTTTGGGGAGGAATGAGCAGTTCTTC | TRBJ2-1 | NA | NA | TRBV5-1
CASSGVSGYTF | TGTGCCAGCAGCGGAGTTAGTGGCTACACCTTC | TRBJ1-2 | NA | NA | TRBV5-4
CASSLLWTPGYVGELFF | TGCGCCAGCAGCTTGTTGTGGACGCCGGGGTATGTCGGGGAGCTGTTTTTT | TRBJ2-2 | NA | NA | TRBV5-1
CASSGPGDRGIPGNTIYF | TGTGCCAGCAGTGGACCCGGGGACAGGGGCATACCTGGAAACACCATATATTTT | TRBJ1-3 | TRBD1 | NA | TRBV6-2/TRBV6-3
CASSSRLKGGGGYTF | TGTGCCAGCAGTTCTCGCCTTAAGGGAGGCGGCGGCTACACCTTC | TRBJ1-2 | NA | NA | TRBV6-6
CASGSPGAGGTGELFF | TGTGCTAGTGGTTCCCCCGGGGCAGGGGGCACCGGGGAGCTGTTTTTT | TRBJ2-2 | TRBD1 | NA | TRBV12-5
CASSLGRAGGPNEQFF | TGTGCCAGCAGCTTAGGTCGGGCGGGGGGGCCCAATGAGCAGTTCTTC | TRBJ2-1 | TRBD2 | NA | TRBV7-8